This note documents a single TCR beta chain sequence. This entry belongs to a study of CD8+CD57+ T cells in acquired aplastic anemia. Trimming cost V 5 bases and J 6 bases; bases outside gene matches: 6. Germline-derived CDR1 and CDR2 are SGHNT and YENEEA. CDR3 length: 14 amino acids. CD8+CD57+ cell expansion, shown by flow cytometry, had occurred in the patients selected for sequencing. Genomic DNA, the template, was used for profiling of the TCR beta VDJ and CDR3. TCRdb recomputed calls from the reads with MiXCR, one row per CDR3 protein. The sample carries 400,000 to 600,000 distinct CDR3 sequences, 25% to 40% recorded once.

Sequenced input: sorted CD4+, CD8+, or CD8+CD57+ T cells (not recorded which) from PBMCs. This sequence originates from a human donor with aplastic anemia. V is TRBV11-3 and J is TRBJ2-1; 8 positions match TRBD2. The CDR3 here is CASSAGTSFNEQFF. The CDR3 coding sequence is TGTGCCAGCAGCGCGGGGACTAGTTTCAATGAGCAGTTCTTC.